This is a list of T cell receptor beta chains from one sample in a study of blood T cell repertoires in COVID-19. Using immunoSEQ multiplex PCR, the repertoire was profiled, and TCRdb retains in-frame clones only, with some absent. The data hold about 190,000 clones, with about four fifths observed a single time. The sequencing input was peripheral blood. The receptors were gathered from a woman aged 40 to 55 with acute or convalescent COVID-19. Both conserved end residues are part of each CDR3. Each record gives: J gene, clone size, V gene, D gene, CDR3 DNA, CDR3 protein. A D gene is named only where the DNA matches it firmly. Where a row states a size, it is once, few, many or the class of an expanded clone; other rows omit it.

>TRBJ2-1|NA|TRBV2|NA
TGTGCCAGCACGGCATCGGGAGTGGGGGATGAGCAGTTCTTC
CASTASGVGDEQFF
>TRBJ2-6|NA|TRBV6-5|NA
TGTGCCAGCCACCGGGGCTCTGGGGCCAACGTCCTGACTTTC
CASHRGSGANVLTF
>TRBJ2-7|NA|TRBV15|NA
TGTGCCACCAGCAGAGGGAGGCCCTCCTACGAGCAGTACTTC
CATSRGRPSYEQYF
>TRBJ2-2|NA|TRBV10-3|NA
TGTGCCATCAGTGATAAGTTAGCCGGGGAGCTGTTTTTT
CAISDKLAGELFF
>TRBJ1-5|NA|TRBV2|NA
TGTGCCAGCAGAGGGGAACAGGGCACGGCCCAGCATTTT
CASRGEQGTAQHF
>TRBJ2-5|NA|TRBV19|NA
TGTGCCAGTAGTATTGTGGCAGGGGAAGAGACCCAGTACTTC
CASSIVAGEETQYF
>TRBJ1-1|NA|TRBV5-1|TRBD1
TGCGCCAGCAGCTTCGGACAGGGTTGGAAGAACACTGAAGCTTTCTTT
CASSFGQGWKNTEAFF
>TRBJ2-7|NA|TRBV7-2|TRBD2
TGTGCCAGCAGCGCCCGACTAGCGGGGGGCCCTTCCTACGAGCAGTACTTC
CASSARLAGGPSYEQYF
>TRBJ2-1|NA|TRBV24-1|NA
TGTGCCACCAGTGATAGGGACACCTACAATGAGCAGTTCTTC
CATSDRDTYNEQFF
>TRBJ1-2|many|TRBV28|TRBD1
TGTGCCAGCAGTTACCGACAGGGGGGGTATGGCTACACCTTC
CASSYRQGGYGYTF
>TRBJ1-6|NA|TRBV5-1|NA
TGCGCCAGCAGCTTGGGGACGGGGGGCTCCTATAATTCACCCCTCCACTTT
CASSLGTGGSYNSPLHF
>TRBJ1-3|NA|TRBV7-2|NA
TGTGCCAGCAGCTCACAGGGCAGCTCTGGAAACACCATATATTTT
CASSSQGSSGNTIYF
>TRBJ1-2|NA|TRBV28|NA
TGTGCCAGCAGTTCCCAGGGGAAGGGCTACACCTTC
CASSSQGKGYTF
>TRBJ1-2|NA|TRBV28|NA
TGTGCCAGCAGTTCCCCCGGGGGGGGGAGCTATGGCTACACCTTC
CASSSPGGGSYGYTF
>TRBJ1-2|once|TRBV6-5|TRBD1
TGTGCCAGCAGTCCGACAGGGGTGGGCTACACCTTC
CASSPTGVGYTF
>TRBJ2-3|NA|TRBV25-1|TRBD2
TGTGCCAGCAGTGCGCGGGGGGGGTTTCATACGCAGTATTTT
CASSARGGFHTQYF
>TRBJ1-1|NA|TRBV10-3|TRBD1
TGTGCCATCAGACCCGGAAAGGGGGCACCTCCGAACACTGAAGCTTTCTTT
CAIRPGKGAPPNTEAFF
>TRBJ1-5|NA|TRBV19|NA
TGTGCCAGTAAGTTAGGCAATCAGCCCCAGCATTTT
CASKLGNQPQHF
>TRBJ2-7|NA|TRBV5-1|TRBD1
TGCGCCAGCAGCTTGGAGACAGGGGGAATGGGGTACGAGCAGTACTTC
CASSLETGGMGYEQYF
>TRBJ2-5|NA|TRBV7-3|TRBD1
TGTGCCAGCAGCAGGACAGGTCTCCAAGAGACCCAGTACTTC
CASSRTGLQETQYF
>TRBJ2-7|NA|TRBV9|NA
TGTGCCAGCAGCCTGGACAGCACCTACGAGCAGTACTTC
CASSLDSTYEQYF
>TRBJ1-1|NA|TRBV9|NA
TGTGCCAGCAGCGTAGGATTAGACACTCGATGGCGGGGCACTGAAGCTTTCTTT
CASSVGLDTRWRGTEAFF
>TRBJ2-1|many|TRBV3-1/TRBV3-2|TRBD2
TGTGCCAGCAGCCAAAGGGCTAGCGGGGGACACCATTACTACAATGAGCAGTTCTTC
CASSQRASGGHHYYNEQFF
>TRBJ2-5|NA|TRBV10-2|NA
TGCGCCAGCAGTAAGCGGAGGGGAGAGACCCAGTACTTC
CASSKRRGETQYF
>TRBJ1-2|NA|TRBV6-5|TRBD1
TGTGCCAGCAGGAGCCGGGACAGCGGCTACACCTTC
CASRSRDSGYTF
>TRBJ1-1|once|TRBV2|NA
TGTGCCAGCAGTGGGACTGGTGTGAACACTGAAGCTTTCTTT
CASSGTGVNTEAFF
>TRBJ2-1|NA|TRBV27|NA
TGTGCCAGCAGTCTCACCGACTGGAGCTCCTACAATGAGCAGTTCTTC
CASSLTDWSSYNEQFF
>TRBJ2-1|NA|TRBV2|NA
TGTGCCAGCAGTCCTACGGACTCTTTTGGGTACAATGAGCAGTTCTTC
CASSPTDSFGYNEQFF
>TRBJ2-5|NA|TRBV10-3|TRBD2
TGTGCCATCAGTGAATTAGCGGGGGCAGGACGGGCCCAGTACTTC
CAISELAGAGRAQYF
>TRBJ1-3|NA|TRBV27|TRBD1
TGTGCCAGCAGTGCCGGGACAGGAGTTGGAAACACCATATATTTT
CASSAGTGVGNTIYF
>TRBJ2-7|once|TRBV4-1|NA
TGCGCCAGCAGCCAAGATTTGGCGGGCTCCTACGAGCAGTACTTC
CASSQDLAGSYEQYF
>TRBJ2-2|NA|TRBV28|NA
TGTGCCAGCAGTACCCGGGTAGTTGGTAGCACCGGGGAGCTGTTTTTT
CASSTRVVGSTGELFF